The subject of this entry is one TCR beta chain. Its antigen is unidentified. These data belong to a study of OX40 agonist ivuxolimab in advanced cancers. At the level of the study: Subjects had a mean age of roughly 60 years, with a range of roughly 20 to 79; approximately 83% were male. General study points: Expanded clones tended on average to be more numerous among CD8+ T cells than CD4+. Partial responders at 0.1-3.0 mg/kg showed near-lowest clonal expansion.

Sequenced by immunoSEQ multiplex PCR; TCRdb stores in-frame clones only, minus some. The sample lists 55,000 to 65,000 clones, around 85% occurring once. The V end was cut by 4 bases, the J end by 8 bases, with 15 bases between. Germline loops: CDR1 SGHDT, CDR2 YYEEEE. The length of the CDR3 is 13 residues. This receptor was obtained from an adult with an advanced solid tumor such as melanoma, head and neck, liver or kidney cancer. Sequenced material: CD4+ or CD8+ T cells sorted from blood, taken in a trial of the OX40 agonist ivuxolimab. The genes are TRBV5-6 and TRBJ1-2, with unresolved D. CDR3 DNA sequence: TGTGCCAGCAGCCCTGGGGATCGAGGCGGCTACACCTTC. Residues: CASSPGDRGGYTF.